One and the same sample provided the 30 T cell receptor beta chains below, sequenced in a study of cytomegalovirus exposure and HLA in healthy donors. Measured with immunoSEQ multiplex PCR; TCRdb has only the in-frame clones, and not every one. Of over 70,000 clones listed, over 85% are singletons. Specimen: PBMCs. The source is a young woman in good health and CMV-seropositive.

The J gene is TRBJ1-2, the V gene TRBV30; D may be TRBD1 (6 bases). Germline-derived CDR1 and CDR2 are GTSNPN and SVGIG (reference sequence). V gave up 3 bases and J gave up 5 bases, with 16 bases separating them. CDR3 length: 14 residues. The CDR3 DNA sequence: TGTGCCTGGAGGCTAAGGGGGACATTTTATGGCTACACCTTC. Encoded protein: CAWRLRGTFYGYTF.

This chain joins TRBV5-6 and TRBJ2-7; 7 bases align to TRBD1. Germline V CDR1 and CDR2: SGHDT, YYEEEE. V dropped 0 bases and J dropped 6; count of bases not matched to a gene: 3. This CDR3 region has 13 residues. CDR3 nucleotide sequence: TGTGCCAGCAGCTTGGCACAGGGGTTCGAGCAGTACTTC. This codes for CASSLAQGFEQYF.

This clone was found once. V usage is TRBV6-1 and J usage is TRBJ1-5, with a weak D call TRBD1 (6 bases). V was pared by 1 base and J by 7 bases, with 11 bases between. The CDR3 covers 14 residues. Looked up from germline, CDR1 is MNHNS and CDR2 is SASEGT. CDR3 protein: CASSEGRGKQPQHF. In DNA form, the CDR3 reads TGTGCCAGCAGTGAAGGCAGGGGAAAGCAGCCCCAGCATTTT.

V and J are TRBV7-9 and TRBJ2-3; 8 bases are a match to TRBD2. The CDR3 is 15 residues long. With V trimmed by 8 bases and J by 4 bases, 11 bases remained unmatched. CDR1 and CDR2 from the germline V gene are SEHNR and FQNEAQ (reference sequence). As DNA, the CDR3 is TGTGCCAGCGGGAAAGCGGGAGTGGGCGCAGATACGCAGTATTTT. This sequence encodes CASGKAGVGADTQYF.

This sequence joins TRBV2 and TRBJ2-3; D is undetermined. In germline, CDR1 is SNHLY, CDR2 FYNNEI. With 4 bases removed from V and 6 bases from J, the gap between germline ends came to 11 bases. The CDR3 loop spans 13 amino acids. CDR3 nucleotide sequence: TGTGCCAGCAGTGTGAGATTGGAGGATACGCAGTATTTT. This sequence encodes CASSVRLEDTQYF. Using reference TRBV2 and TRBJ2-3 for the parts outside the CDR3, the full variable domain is EPEVTQTPSHQVTQMGQEVILRCVPISNHLYFYWYRQILGQKVEFLVSFYNNEISEKSEIFDDQFSVERPDGSNFTLKIRSTKLEDSAMYFCASSVRLEDTQYFGPGTRLTVL.

The CDR3 sequence: CASSQLFRQGITEAFF. CDR3 sequence (DNA): TGCGCCAGCAGCCAACTTTTTCGACAGGGGATCACTGAAGCTTTCTTT. The chain couples TRBV4-1 to TRBJ1-1, with TRBD1 matching 8 bases. The CDR3 runs to 16 residues. Trimming cost V 2 bases and J 4 bases; bases outside gene matches: 9. Germline CDR1 and CDR2: MGHRA and YSYEKL.

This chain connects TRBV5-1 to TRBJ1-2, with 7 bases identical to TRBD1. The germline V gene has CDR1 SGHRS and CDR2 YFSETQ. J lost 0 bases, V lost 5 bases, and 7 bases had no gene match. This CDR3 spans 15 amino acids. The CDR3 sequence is CASRSGQEANYGYTF. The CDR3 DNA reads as TGCGCCAGCAGATCCGGACAGGAGGCTAACTATGGCTACACCTTC.

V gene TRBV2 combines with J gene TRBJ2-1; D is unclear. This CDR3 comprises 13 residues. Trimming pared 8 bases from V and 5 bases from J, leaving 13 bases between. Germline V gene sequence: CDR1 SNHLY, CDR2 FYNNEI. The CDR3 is CASSPVLDNEQFF. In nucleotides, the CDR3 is TGTGCCAGCTCCCCAGTCCTCGACAATGAGCAGTTCTTC.

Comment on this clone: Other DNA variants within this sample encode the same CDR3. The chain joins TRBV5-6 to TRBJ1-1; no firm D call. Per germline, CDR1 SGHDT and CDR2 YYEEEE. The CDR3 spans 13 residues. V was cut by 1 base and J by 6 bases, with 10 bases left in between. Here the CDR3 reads CASSLTVDAEAFF. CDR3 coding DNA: TGTGCCAGCAGCTTGACAGTTGACGCTGAAGCTTTCTTT.

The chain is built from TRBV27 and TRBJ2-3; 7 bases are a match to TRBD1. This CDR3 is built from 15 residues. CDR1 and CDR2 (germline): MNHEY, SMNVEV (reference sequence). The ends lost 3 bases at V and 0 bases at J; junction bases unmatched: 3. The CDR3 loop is CASSFTGASTDTQYF. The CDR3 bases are TGTGCCAGCAGTTTTACAGGGGCGAGCACAGATACGCAGTATTTT.

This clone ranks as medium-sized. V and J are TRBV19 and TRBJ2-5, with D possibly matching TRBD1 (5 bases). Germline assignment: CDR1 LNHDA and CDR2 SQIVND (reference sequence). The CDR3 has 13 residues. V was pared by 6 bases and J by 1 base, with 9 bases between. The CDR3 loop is CASRSDSQETQYF. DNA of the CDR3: TGTGCCAGTAGATCCGACAGCCAAGAGACCCAGTACTTC.

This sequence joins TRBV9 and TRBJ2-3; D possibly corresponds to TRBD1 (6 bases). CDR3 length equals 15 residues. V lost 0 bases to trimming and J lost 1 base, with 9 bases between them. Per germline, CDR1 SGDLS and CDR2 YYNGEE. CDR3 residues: CASSVVGGGTDTQYF. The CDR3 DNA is TGTGCCAGCAGCGTAGTTGGGGGCGGCACAGATACGCAGTATTTT.

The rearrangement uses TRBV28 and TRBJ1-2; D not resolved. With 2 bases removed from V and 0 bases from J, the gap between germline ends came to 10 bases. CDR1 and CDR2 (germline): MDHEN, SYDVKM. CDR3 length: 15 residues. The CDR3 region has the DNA TGTGCCAGCAGTTTACCGGGGTACCCTAACTATGGCTACACCTTC. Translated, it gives CASSLPGYPNYGYTF.

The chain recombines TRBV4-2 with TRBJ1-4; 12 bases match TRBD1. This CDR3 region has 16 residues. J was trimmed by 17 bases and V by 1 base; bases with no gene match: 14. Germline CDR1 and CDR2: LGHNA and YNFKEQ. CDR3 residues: CASSQVLGTGGASPFF. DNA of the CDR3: TGTGCCAGCAGCCAAGTCCTAGGGACAGGGGGCGCCTCCCCCTTTTTT.

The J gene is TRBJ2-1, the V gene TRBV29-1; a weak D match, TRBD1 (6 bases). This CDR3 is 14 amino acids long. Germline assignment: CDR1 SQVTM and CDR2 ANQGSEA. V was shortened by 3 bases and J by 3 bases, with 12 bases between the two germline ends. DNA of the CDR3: TGCAGCGTTGACGCGACAGGAGGCTACAATGAGCAGTTCTTC. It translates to CSVDATGGYNEQFF.

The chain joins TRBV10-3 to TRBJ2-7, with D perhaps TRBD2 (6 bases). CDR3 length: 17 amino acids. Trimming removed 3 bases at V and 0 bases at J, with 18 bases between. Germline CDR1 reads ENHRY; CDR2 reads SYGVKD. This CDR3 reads CAISDPSKRASSYEQYF. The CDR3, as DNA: TGTGCCATCAGTGACCCCTCAAAGCGGGCAAGCTCCTACGAGCAGTACTTC.

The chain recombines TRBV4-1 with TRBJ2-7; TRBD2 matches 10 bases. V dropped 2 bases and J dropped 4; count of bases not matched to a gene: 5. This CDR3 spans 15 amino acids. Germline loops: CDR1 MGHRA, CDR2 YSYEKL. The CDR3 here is CASSQQGLASYEQYF. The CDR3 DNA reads TGCGCCAGCAGCCAACAGGGACTAGCGAGTTACGAGCAGTACTTC.

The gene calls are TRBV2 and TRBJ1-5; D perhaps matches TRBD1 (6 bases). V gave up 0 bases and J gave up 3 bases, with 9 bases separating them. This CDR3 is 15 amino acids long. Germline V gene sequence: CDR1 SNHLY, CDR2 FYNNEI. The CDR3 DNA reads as TGTGCCAGCAGTGAAGCGGCAGGGGCCAATCAGCCCCAGCATTTT. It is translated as CASSEAAGANQPQHF. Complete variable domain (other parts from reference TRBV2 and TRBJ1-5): EPEVTQTPSHQVTQMGQEVILRCVPISNHLYFYWYRQILGQKVEFLVSFYNNEISEKSEIFDDQFSVERPDGSNFTLKIRSTKLEDSAMYFCASSEAAGANQPQHFGDGTRLSIL.

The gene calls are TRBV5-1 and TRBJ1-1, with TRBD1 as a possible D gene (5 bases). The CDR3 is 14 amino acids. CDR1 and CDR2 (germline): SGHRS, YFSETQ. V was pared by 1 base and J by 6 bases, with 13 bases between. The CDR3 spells CASSLSRVVSEAFF. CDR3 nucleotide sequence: TGCGCCAGCAGCTTGTCCAGGGTTGTCTCTGAAGCTTTCTTT.

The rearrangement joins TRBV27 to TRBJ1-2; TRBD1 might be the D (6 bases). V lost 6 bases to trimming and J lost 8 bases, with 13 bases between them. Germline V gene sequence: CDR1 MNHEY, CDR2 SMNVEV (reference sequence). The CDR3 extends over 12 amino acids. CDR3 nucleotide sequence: TGTGCCAGCAGAAACAGGGTTGACGGCTACACCTTC. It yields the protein CASRNRVDGYTF.

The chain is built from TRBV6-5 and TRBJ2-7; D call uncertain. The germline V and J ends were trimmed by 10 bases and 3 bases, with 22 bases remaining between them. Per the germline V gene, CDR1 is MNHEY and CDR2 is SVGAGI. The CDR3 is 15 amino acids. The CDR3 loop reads CATSKPGVSGYEQYF. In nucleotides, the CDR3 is TGTGCCACCTCCAAGCCTGGAGTATCTGGCTACGAGCAGTACTTC.

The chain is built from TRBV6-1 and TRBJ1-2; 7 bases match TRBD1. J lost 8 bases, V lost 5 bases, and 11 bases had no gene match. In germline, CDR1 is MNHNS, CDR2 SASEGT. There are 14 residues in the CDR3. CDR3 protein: CASSYTGEIDGYTF. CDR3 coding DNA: TGTGCCAGCAGTTATACAGGGGAAATTGACGGCTACACCTTC.

This chain's CDR3 is CASSPGTGVTEAFF. The CDR3 region has the DNA TGTGCCAGCTCACCCGGGACAGGGGTTACTGAAGCTTTCTTT. This chain connects TRBV18 to TRBJ1-1, with 10 bases that match TRBD1. The ends lost 3 bases at V and 5 bases at J; junction bases unmatched: 3. The CDR3 spans 14 residues. Germline CDR1 and CDR2: KGHSH and LQKENI.

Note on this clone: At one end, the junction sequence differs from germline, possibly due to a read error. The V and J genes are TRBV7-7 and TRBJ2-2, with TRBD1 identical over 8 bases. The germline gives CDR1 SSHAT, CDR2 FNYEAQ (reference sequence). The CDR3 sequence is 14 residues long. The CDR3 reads CASSPDRGTGELFF. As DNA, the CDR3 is TGTGCTAGCAGCCCCGACAGGGGCACCGGGGAGCTGTTTTTT.

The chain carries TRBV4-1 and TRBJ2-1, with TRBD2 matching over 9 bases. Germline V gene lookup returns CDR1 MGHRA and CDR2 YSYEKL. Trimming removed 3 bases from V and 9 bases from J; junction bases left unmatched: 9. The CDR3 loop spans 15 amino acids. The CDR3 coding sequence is TGCGCCAGCAGCCACCCCGGGACTAGCAATGCTGAGCAGTTCTTC. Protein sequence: CASSHPGTSNAEQFF.

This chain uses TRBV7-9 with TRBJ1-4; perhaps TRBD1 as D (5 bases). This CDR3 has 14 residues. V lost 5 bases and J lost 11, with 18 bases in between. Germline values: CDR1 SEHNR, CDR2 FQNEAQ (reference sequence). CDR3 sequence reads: CASSPSQGLLKLFF. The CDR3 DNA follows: TGTGCCAGCAGCCCCTCCCAGGGCCTGTTGAAACTGTTTTTT.

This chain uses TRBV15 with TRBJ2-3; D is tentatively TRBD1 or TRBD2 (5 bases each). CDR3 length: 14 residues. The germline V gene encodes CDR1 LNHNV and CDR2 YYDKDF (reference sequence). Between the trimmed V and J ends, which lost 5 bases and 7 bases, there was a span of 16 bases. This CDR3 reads CATSRGEFTNTQYF. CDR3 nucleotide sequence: TGTGCCACCAGCCGAGGGGAGTTCACGAATACGCAGTATTTT.

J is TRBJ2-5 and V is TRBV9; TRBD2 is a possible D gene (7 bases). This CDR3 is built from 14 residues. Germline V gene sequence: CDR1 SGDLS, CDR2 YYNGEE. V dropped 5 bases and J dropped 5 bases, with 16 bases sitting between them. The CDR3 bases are TGTGCCAGCAGTTCAAGGGGGGGGTTGGAGACCCAGTACTTC. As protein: CASSSRGGLETQYF. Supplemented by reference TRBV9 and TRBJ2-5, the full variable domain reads DSGVTQTPKHLITATGQRVTLRCSPRSGDLSVYWYQQSLDQGLQFLIQYYNGEERAKGNILERFSAQQFPDLHSELNLSSLELGDSALYFCASSSRGGLETQYFGPGTRLLVL.

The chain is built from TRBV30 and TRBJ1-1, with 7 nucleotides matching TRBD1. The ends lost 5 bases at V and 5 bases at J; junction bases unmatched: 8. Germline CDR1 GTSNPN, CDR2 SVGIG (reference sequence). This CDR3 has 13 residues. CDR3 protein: CAWFRQGLTEAFF. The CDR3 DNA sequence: TGTGCCTGGTTCCGACAGGGATTAACTGAAGCTTTCTTT.

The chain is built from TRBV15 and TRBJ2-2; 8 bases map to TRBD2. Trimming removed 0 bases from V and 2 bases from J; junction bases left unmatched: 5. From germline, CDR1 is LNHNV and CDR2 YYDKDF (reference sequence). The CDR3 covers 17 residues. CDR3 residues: CATSRDQLAVNTGELFF. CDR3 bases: TGTGCCACCAGCAGAGATCAACTAGCGGTTAACACCGGGGAGCTGTTTTTT. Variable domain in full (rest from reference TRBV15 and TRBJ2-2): DAMVIQNPRYQVTQFGKPVTLSCSQTLNHNVMYWYQQKSSQAPKLLFHYYDKDFNNEADTPDNFQSRRPNTSFCFLDIRSPGLGDTAMYLCATSRDQLAVNTGELFFGEGSRLTVL.